This record concerns one T cell receptor beta chain sequence. The CDR3 has 15 amino acids. Germline CDR1 MNHEY, CDR2 SVGAGI. The J segment lost 4 bases and the V segment lost 2 bases, leaving 5 bases of the junction unmatched. Libraries were prepared by immunoSEQ multiplex PCR; TCRdb keeps only in-frame clonotypes and omits some of them. The table records some 31,000 clones, approximately 80% of them present only once. This sample was included in a study of PD-L1 blockade in urothelial cancer. Time point denoted: peripheral blood 6 weeks after treatment start. The sequencing used PBMCs, collected around atezolizumab (anti-PD-L1) treatment. The rearrangement links TRBV6-5 to TRBJ1-3; the match to TRBD1 covers 7 bases. The receptor's source is a man between 65 and 80 years old with urothelial cancer. The CDR3 protein is CASSYGRGVGNTIYF. The CDR3, as DNA: TGTGCCAGCAGTTACGGCAGGGGGGTAGGAAACACCATATATTTT.